This TCR beta chain was retrieved from a study of blood T cell repertoires in COVID-19 (dated by TCRdb to about 2020). Some background on the complete study: Collaborator samples came from the United States, Italy and Spain and covered acute and convalescent phases of COVID-19. The material from the prospective study consisted of cDNA or gDNA derived from T cells, B-cell-depleted T cells, or PBMCs. Deeply sampled blood TCRbeta repertoires from subjects exposed to, actively infected with, or recovered from COVID-19 were included in the dataset. The repertoires were released in a freely available public database meant as a resource for research on the immune response to SARS-CoV-2. The samples were drawn from the first 160 participants of the ongoing ImmuneRACE study and from about 1,200 subjects provided by 6 global collaborators. Nearly every sample came with metadata listing a de-identified subject ID, COVID-19 status, age in years and sex. HLA class I and class II types, where available, came from metadata supplied by the sample provider rather than from assay-based typing.

TCRbeta CDR3 regions were amplified from genomic DNA by means of the immunoSEQ Assay, a bias-controlled multiplex PCR. Processing in the source paper ran as follows. Nucleated cell counts per sample were estimated from amplification of reference gene primers within the assay. To quantify the absolute abundance of each unique TCRbeta CDR3 rearrangement, sequence reads were collapsed and filtered. For each sample, productive Simpson clonality was calculated by taking the square root of Simpson's diversity index across productive rearrangements. TCRdb provides this immuneACCESS table in a form limited to in-frame rearrangements. Some clones are lacking; in checked studies, under half of them reflect an unresolved V gene, and why the rest are absent is not known. V and J calls and clone size follow that table, whereas D and trimming were derived from the DNA. The sample profile shows about 96,000 clones; about 88% of them were found once. The ten largest clones add up to approximately 15% of the sample.

Collaborating institutions collected whole blood in K2EDTA tubes following their own protocols. For TCRbeta analysis, collaborators shipped samples as frozen whole blood, isolated PBMCs, or DNA extracted from either of those sample types. In regard to this clone: Which antigen it targets is not known. No much larger clone is present one base from it, and per-base qualities are unavailable.

Here is what the overall study found, with its caveats: The quantity of clinical and demographic metadata differed by source and by participant and was supplied without curation.

Ends trimmed: V by 3 bases, J by 6 bases; bases unmatched to a gene: 6. Including the terminal cysteine and phenylalanine, the CDR3 comprises 16 residues. The entry retains the CDR3 DNA only, 48 bases that are in frame from base 1. In the germline V gene, CDR1 corresponds to SGHAT and CDR2 to FQNNGV. The source material was peripheral blood. Rearrangement joined TRBV11-2 to TRBJ1-6, and 9 junction bases match TRBD1. The clonotype was recovered from a woman aged 55-75 years with acute or convalescent COVID-19. Here the CDR3 is given as CASSFTGGSSNSPLHF. DNA sequence: TGTGCCAGCAGCTTTACAGGGGGCTCTTCTAATTCACCCCTCCACTTT.